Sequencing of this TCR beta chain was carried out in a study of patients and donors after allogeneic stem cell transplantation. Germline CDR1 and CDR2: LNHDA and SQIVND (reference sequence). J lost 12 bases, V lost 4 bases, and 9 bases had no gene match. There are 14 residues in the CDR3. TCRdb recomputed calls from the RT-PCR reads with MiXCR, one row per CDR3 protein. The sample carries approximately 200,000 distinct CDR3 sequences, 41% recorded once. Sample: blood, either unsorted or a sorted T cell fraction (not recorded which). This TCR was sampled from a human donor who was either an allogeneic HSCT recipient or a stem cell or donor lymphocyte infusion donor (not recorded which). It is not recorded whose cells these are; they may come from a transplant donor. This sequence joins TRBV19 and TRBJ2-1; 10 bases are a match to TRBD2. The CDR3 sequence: CASSRVAGGPGQFF. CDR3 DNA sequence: TGTGCCAGTAGTAGGGTAGCGGGGGGCCCTGGGCAGTTCTTC.